Following are 26 T cell receptor beta chains from one sample sequenced in a study of blood T cell repertoires in COVID-19. Only in-frame clones appear in the TCRdb table, and some are missing; sequencing was by immunoSEQ multiplex PCR. The sample lists about 300,000 clones, over 85% occurring once. The specimen was peripheral blood. The receptors derive from a woman aged 30 to 39 with COVID-19, enrolled during active disease.

This chain joins TRBV7-9 and TRBJ2-3; D unresolved. Germline loops: CDR1 SEHNR, CDR2 FQNEAQ (reference sequence). The CDR3 is made up of 13 amino acids. The V end lost 3 bases, the J end lost 1 base, and 5 bases lay between the germline ends. CDR3 protein: CASSLGRTDTQYF. The CDR3 DNA reads as TGTGCCAGCAGCTTGGGCCGCACAGATACGCAGTATTTT.

The count of this clone is one. The rearrangement links TRBV6-5 to TRBJ1-2; possible D gene TRBD1, 6 bases. Germline-derived CDR1 and CDR2 are MNHEY and SVGAGI. Trimming stripped 8 bases from V and 4 bases from J, with 17 bases between. The CDR3 extends over 14 amino acids. CDR3 sequence (DNA): TGTGCCAGCTCACTACGAGGGGGTGCCTATGGCTACACCTTC. This translates into CASSLRGGAYGYTF.

The V and J genes are TRBV5-1 and TRBJ1-2; D gene uncertain. Germline CDR1 SGHRS, CDR2 YFSETQ. The germline V and J ends were trimmed by 4 bases and 6 bases, with 13 bases remaining between them. The CDR3 extends over 13 amino acids. CDR3: CASSRAGADGYTF. CDR3 DNA: TGCGCCAGCAGCAGGGCGGGTGCGGATGGCTACACCTTC.

In this sample, this clone turned up once. CDR3 in amino acids: CASSYAPGGNQPQHF. The CDR3 DNA reads as TGTGCCAGCAGTTACGCGCCAGGGGGCAATCAGCCCCAGCATTTT. The J gene is TRBJ1-5, the V gene TRBV6-2 or TRBV6-3; tentative D call: TRBD1 (6 bases). The germline CDR1 and CDR2 sequences are MNHEY and SVGEGT. Trimming took 2 bases from V and 2 from J, leaving 10 bases between them. The CDR3 extends over 15 amino acids.

The CDR3 sequence is CASSPSGGVGEQYF. The CDR3 nucleotides read TGTGCCAGCTCCCCTAGCGGGGGGGTCGGAGAGCAGTACTTC. The chain joins TRBV18 to TRBJ2-7, with 12 nucleotides matching TRBD2. With 6 bases clipped from V and 7 bases from J, the junction kept 7 bases outside the gene matches. Germline V lookup: CDR1 KGHSH, CDR2 LQKENI. There are 14 residues in the CDR3.

The chain has TRBV4-1 and TRBJ1-2; D gene unclear. The V end was cut by 3 bases, the J end by 4 bases, with 18 bases between. Germline-derived CDR1 and CDR2 are MGHRA and YSYEKL. The CDR3 runs to 16 residues. The CDR3 DNA reads as TGCGCCAGCAGCCAGGACTGGAGGGAGGGAGTCTATGGCTACACCTTC. It is translated as CASSQDWREGVYGYTF.

The genes are TRBV18 and TRBJ2-2; D is possibly TRBD1 (5 bases). CDR1 is KGHSH, CDR2 LQKENI, per germline. Deletions cut 5 bases from V and 5 bases from J, with 9 bases between. The CDR3 is 13 residues long. The CDR3 sequence is CASSTDKTGELFF. CDR3 sequence (DNA): TGTGCCAGCTCAACGGACAAAACCGGGGAGCTGTTTTTT.

This sequence joins TRBV5-1 and TRBJ2-7, with D maybe TRBD1 (6 bases). Trimming pared 4 bases from V and 0 bases from J, leaving 14 bases between. The length of the CDR3 is 15 residues. Germline CDR1 and CDR2: SGHRS and YFSETQ. This chain's CDR3 is CASSVDSIISYEQYF. Written as DNA, the CDR3 is TGCGCCAGCAGCGTGGACAGCATTATCTCCTACGAGCAGTACTTC. Variable domain in full (rest from reference TRBV5-1 and TRBJ2-7): KAGVTQTPRYLIKTRGQQVTLSCSPISGHRSVSWYQQTPGQGLQFLFEYFSETQRNKGNFPGRFSGRQFSNSRSEMNVSTLELGDSALYLCASSVDSIISYEQYFGPGTRLTVT.

CDR3 region: CASSEFGTPEAFF. For the CDR3, the DNA is TGTGCCAGCAGCGAATTCGGGACACCTGAAGCTTTCTTT. V and J are TRBV3-1 (or the pseudogene TRBV3-2) and TRBJ1-1; TRBD1 might be the D (6 bases). V gave up 5 bases and J gave up 6 bases, with 13 bases separating them. The germline V gene encodes CDR1 LGHDT and CDR2 YNNKEL (reference sequence). The CDR3 runs 13 residues.

This chain links TRBV7-8 with TRBJ1-2, with D perhaps TRBD1 (5 bases). Per the germline V gene, CDR1 is SGHVS and CDR2 is FQNEAQ. Trimming left V 1 base short and J 2 bases short, with 5 bases between. The CDR3 has 13 amino acids. The CDR3 sequence: CASSLEGNYGYTF. In DNA form, the CDR3 reads TGTGCCAGCAGCTTAGAGGGGAACTATGGCTACACCTTC.

The chain uses TRBV29-1 and TRBJ1-3; a weak D match, TRBD1 (5 bases). The germline V gene encodes CDR1 SQVTM and CDR2 ANQGSEA. This CDR3 has 13 amino acids. Trimming stripped 4 bases from V and 3 bases from J, with 10 bases between. CDR3 residues: CSVGQGSGNTIYF. In DNA, the CDR3 is TGCAGCGTTGGGCAGGGAAGTGGAAACACCATATATTTT.

The chain has TRBV4-2 and TRBJ2-7, with 8 nucleotides matching TRBD1. The CDR3 covers 16 residues. With 0 bases clipped from V and 4 bases from J, the junction kept 8 bases outside the gene matches. Germline-derived CDR1 and CDR2 are LGHNA and YNFKEQ. The CDR3 loop reads CASSQEGTGGRYEQYF. In DNA, the CDR3 is TGTGCCAGCAGCCAAGAGGGTACAGGGGGGAGATACGAGCAGTACTTC.

The J gene is TRBJ2-7, the V gene TRBV7-3; a weak D match, TRBD1 (6 bases). Germline loops: CDR1 SGHTA, CDR2 FQGTGA. The CDR3 totals 13 residues. V gave up 6 bases and J gave up 6 bases, with 15 bases separating them. In nucleotides, the CDR3 is TGTGCCAGCAGTTCTTACAGGGAGTCCGAGCAGTACTTC. Protein product: CASSSYRESEQYF. The full variable domain, completed using reference TRBV7-3 and TRBJ2-7, is GAGVSQTPSNKVTEKGKYVELRCDPISGHTALYWYRQSLGQGPEFLIYFQGTGAADDSGLPNDRFFAVRPEGSVSTLKIQRTERGDSAVYLCASSSYRESEQYFGPGTRLTVT.

V usage is TRBV5-1 and J usage is TRBJ2-7; 8 bases align to TRBD1. This CDR3 contains 14 residues. Germline V gene sequence: CDR1 SGHRS, CDR2 YFSETQ. V dropped 4 bases and J dropped 4; count of bases not matched to a gene: 7. The DNA of the CDR3 is TGCGCCAGCAGCCCTGACCGGGACAGGTACGAGCAGTACTTC. This codes for CASSPDRDRYEQYF.

The chain recombines TRBV11-2 with TRBJ1-6; D gene unclear. The length of the CDR3 is 15 residues. V was clipped by 2 bases and J by 6 bases, with 11 bases between them. Germline V CDR1 and CDR2: SGHAT, FQNNGV. This CDR3 reads CASSLQAGFNSPLHF. The CDR3 coding sequence is TGTGCCAGCAGCTTACAGGCAGGTTTTAATTCACCCCTCCACTTT.

The J gene is TRBJ2-1, the V gene TRBV19, with TRBD2 matching over 8 bases. The CDR3 consists of 15 residues. With 1 base clipped from V and 6 bases from J, the junction kept 5 bases outside the gene matches. Germline V lookup: CDR1 LNHDA, CDR2 SQIVND (reference sequence). Here the CDR3 DNA reads TGTGCCAGTAGTATAGCGGGGGGGGCCCCCAATGAGCAGTTCTTC. Amino acids: CASSIAGGAPNEQFF.

The rearrangement links TRBV9 to TRBJ2-3; tentative D call: TRBD2 (6 bases). The CDR3 runs to 15 residues. Germline V gives CDR1 SGDLS, CDR2 YYNGEE. The V end was cut by 6 bases, the J end by 7 bases, with 21 bases between. CDR3 loop: CASTVGDGGLYTQYF. The CDR3 bases are TGTGCCAGCACCGTCGGGGACGGAGGGCTCTATACGCAGTATTTT.

CDR3 residues: CASSQGVDTQYF. The CDR3 DNA follows: TGTGCCAGCTCGCAAGGGGTAGATACGCAGTATTTT. V is TRBV18 and J is TRBJ2-3; D is perhaps TRBD1 (5 bases). The CDR3 extends over 12 amino acids. V was shortened by 6 bases and J by 5 bases, with 9 bases between the two germline ends. CDR1 KGHSH and CDR2 LQKENI come from the germline V gene.

This clone was detected many times. The chain has TRBV2 and TRBJ1-4, with 11 bases that match TRBD1. The J segment lost 1 base and the V segment lost 6 bases, leaving 7 bases of the junction unmatched. Per the germline V gene, CDR1 is SNHLY and CDR2 is FYNNEI. There are 17 residues in the CDR3. For the CDR3, the DNA is TGTGCCAGCAGATTTGGACAGGGGGCGTTAACTAATGAAAAACTGTTTTTT. Translated, it gives CASRFGQGALTNEKLFF.

The genes are TRBV30 and TRBJ1-6; no definite D call. The CDR3 contains 13 residues. Per the germline V gene, CDR1 is GTSNPN and CDR2 is SVGIG (reference sequence). V shed 2 bases and J shed 7 bases, with 9 bases lying between them. CDR3 nucleotides: TGTGCCTGGAGTCAGAATTCCAATTCACCCCTCCACTTT. Translated: CAWSQNSNSPLHF.

This chain connects TRBV3-1 (or the pseudogene TRBV3-2) to TRBJ2-2; 7 bases fit TRBD2. V gave up 3 bases and J gave up 4 bases; unmatched junction bases: 8. This CDR3 has 16 amino acids. Germline CDR1 LGHDT, CDR2 YNNKEL (reference sequence). The DNA for the CDR3 is TGTGCCAGCAGCCATTCCGGGGGGAGGGGCACCGGGGAGCTGTTTTTT. Protein product: CASSHSGGRGTGELFF.

This clone appeared once. V gene TRBV7-9 combines with J gene TRBJ1-2; D not certain. The CDR3 length is 14 residues. Trimming stripped 8 bases from V and 2 bases from J, with 15 bases between. Germline CDR1 reads SEHNR; CDR2 reads FQNEAQ (reference sequence). Written as DNA, the CDR3 is TGTGCCAGCCCTCGGGAGGCACCCAACTATGGCTACACCTTC. It specifies CASPREAPNYGYTF.

This clone was detected only once. The rearrangement links TRBV27 to TRBJ2-3, with a possible D match to TRBD1 (6 bases). This CDR3 has 16 amino acids. Germline-derived CDR1 and CDR2 are MNHEY and SMNVEV (reference sequence). V was pared by 7 bases and J by 0 bases, with 17 bases between. The CDR3 loop is CASNALPQGSTDTQYF. In DNA, the CDR3 is TGTGCCAGCAACGCATTACCCCAGGGGAGCACAGATACGCAGTATTTT.

The chain is built from TRBV7-9 and TRBJ2-3, with TRBD1 matching over 12 bases. The germline V gene has CDR1 SEHNR and CDR2 FQNEAQ (reference sequence). This CDR3 has 17 residues. V lost 4 bases to trimming and J lost 7 bases; unmatched junction nucleotides: 12. CDR3 sequence: CASSSPPGTGGMNTQYF. DNA for the CDR3: TGTGCCAGCAGCTCCCCCCCCGGGACAGGGGGCATGAATACGCAGTATTTT.

This chain joins TRBV3-1 (or the pseudogene TRBV3-2) and TRBJ1-6, with D hard to call. Deletions cut 6 bases from V and 0 bases from J, with 12 bases between. This CDR3 spans 16 amino acids. The germline V gene encodes CDR1 LGHDT and CDR2 YNNKEL (reference sequence). The CDR3 spells CASRRGSTSYNSPLHF. The CDR3 bases are TGTGCCAGCAGGCGGGGTAGCACCTCCTATAATTCACCCCTCCACTTT.

This chain joins TRBV18 and TRBJ1-1, with D possibly TRBD1 on 5 matching bases. CDR1 is KGHSH, CDR2 LQKENI, per germline. There are 14 residues in the CDR3. V was trimmed by 2 bases and J by 7 bases, leaving 14 bases between them. CDR3 protein: CASSPMAGGIEAFF. DNA for the CDR3: TGTGCCAGCTCACCAATGGCGGGGGGGATTGAAGCTTTCTTT.